A single sample gave rise to the 16 T cell receptor beta chains below, sequenced in a study of T cells in Graves' hyperthyroidism and ophthalmopathy. Researchers amplified the TCR beta CDR3 regions from RNA transcripts. In the first-round RT-PCR of the TCR CDR3, the HTBI primer set was used. TCRdb re-called the multiplex PCR reads through MiXCR, storing one row per CDR3 protein. Of hundreds of thousands of distinct CDR3 sequences listed, roughly 14% are singletons. Sample: blood. The origin of the receptors is a man between 18 and 29 years old with Graves' ophthalmopathy.

The table lists this clonotype with many counts. The chain links TRBV20-1 to TRBJ2-7; 12 bases line up with TRBD2. The CDR3 loop spans 14 amino acids. V lost 5 bases, J lost 3 bases, and 5 bases stayed unmatched. The germline gives CDR1 DFQATT, CDR2 SNEGSKA (reference sequence). The CDR3 nucleotides are TGCAGTGCTTGGACTAGCGGGACGGTCTACGAGCAGTACTTC. Its protein is CSAWTSGTVYEQYF.

Notes on this clonotype: A much bigger clone sits one base away, suggesting this may be a read error. This chain links TRBV30 with TRBJ1-2, with D maybe TRBD1 (5 bases). The V gene's germline CDR1 is GTSNPN and CDR2 SVGIG (reference sequence). Trimming pared 1 base from V and 6 bases from J, leaving 9 bases between. The CDR3 extends over 12 amino acids. In nucleotides, the CDR3 is TGTGCCTGGAGTGCAGGGTCTCATGGCTACACCTTC. Its protein is CAWSAGSHGYTF. Full variable domain (remainder filled in from reference TRBV30 and TRBJ1-2): SQTIHQWPATLVQPVGSPLSLECTVEGTSNPNLYWYRQAAGRGLQLLFYSVGIGQISSEVPQNLSASRPQDRQFILSSKKLLLSDSGFYLCAWSAGSHGYTFGSGTRLTVV.

Ten or more counts support this clonotype. This chain joins TRBV24-1 and TRBJ2-3; tentative D call: TRBD2 (6 bases). Germline CDR1 reads KGHDR; CDR2 reads SFDVKD. This CDR3 is built from 16 residues. Trimming took 4 bases from V and 0 from J, leaving 13 bases between them. The CDR3 nucleotides are TGTGCCACCAGTGAATCCGGGACTGCTAGCACAGATACGCAGTATTTT. Amino acids: CATSESGTASTDTQYF.

This clonotype was seen repeatedly, ten times or more. V and J are TRBV3-1 and TRBJ2-1; 12 bases fit TRBD2. Per germline, CDR1 LGHDT and CDR2 YNNKEL (reference sequence). This CDR3 comprises 20 residues. The ends lost 1 base at V and 5 bases at J; junction bases unmatched: 15. The CDR3 DNA follows: TGTGCCAGCAGCCAAGTGGTCGGCGGTCTAGCGGGAGGGCCCCACAATGAGCAGTTCTTC. It codes for CASSQVVGGLAGGPHNEQFF.

This clonotype was observed many times. Written as DNA, the CDR3 is TGTGCCAGCAGTTTCGGTACAGGGAAATCCTACAATGAGCAGTTCTTC. Residues: CASSFGTGKSYNEQFF. The rearrangement joins TRBV12-3 or TRBV12-4 to TRBJ2-1, with D perhaps matching TRBD1 (6 bases). V lost 3 bases and J lost 1, with 13 bases in between. The CDR3 consists of 16 residues.

There are a few counts of this clonotype. The chain uses TRBV4-2 and TRBJ1-2; possible D gene TRBD1, 5 bases. The CDR3 is 15 amino acids. Germline CDR1 LGHNA, CDR2 YNFKEQ. Trimming took 0 bases from V and 8 from J, leaving 16 bases between them. CDR3 in amino acids: CASSQERQGNVGYTF. The DNA for the CDR3 is TGTGCCAGCAGCCAAGAAAGGCAGGGCAATGTGGGCTACACCTTC.

This chain joins TRBV9 and TRBJ2-5; D not resolved. The CDR3 is made up of 12 amino acids. Per the germline V gene, CDR1 is SGDLS and CDR2 is YYNGEE. Trimming left V 0 bases short and J 5 bases short, with 5 bases between. CDR3 in DNA: TGTGCCAGCAGCGTAGCTGAGGAGACCCAGTACTTC. It encodes CASSVAEETQYF.

This clonotype was counted at least ten times. The V call is TRBV29-1, the J call TRBJ2-1, with 11 bases aligning to TRBD2. V lost 6 bases to trimming and J lost 2 bases; unmatched junction nucleotides: 0. CDR3 length equals 13 residues. Germline values: CDR1 SQVTM, CDR2 ANQGSEA. CDR3 bases: TGCAGCGTACTAGCGGGGGCCTACAATGAGCAGTTCTTC. The encoded protein is CSVLAGAYNEQFF.

This clonotype was detected ten times or more. This rearrangement joins TRBV2 to TRBJ2-2; maybe TRBD2 (6 bases). This CDR3 region has 13 residues. V dropped 4 bases and J dropped 7 bases, with 10 bases sitting between them. Germline loops: CDR1 SNHLY, CDR2 FYNNEI. DNA of the CDR3: TGTGCCAGCAGTGCACTAGCAGTCGGGGAGCTGTTTTTT. Residues: CASSALAVGELFF.

As regards this clonotype: A read error is possible here, since a much larger clone lies one base away. The rearrangement joins TRBV28 to TRBJ2-2, with D perhaps matching TRBD1 or TRBD2 (5 bases each). Germline V gene data show CDR1 as MDHEN and CDR2 as SYDVKM. The length of the CDR3 is 17 residues. V lost 5 bases and J lost 3, with 19 bases in between. CDR3 nucleotides: TGTGCCAGCAGTGGACCCCCAGGCAGGGACCACACCGGGGAGCTGTTTTTT. The encoded protein is CASSGPPGRDHTGELFF.

In its sample, this clonotype was seen many times. This chain joins TRBV7-2 and TRBJ1-5, with D possibly TRBD1 on 5 matching bases. The V end lost 2 bases, the J end lost 3 bases, and 8 bases lay between the germline ends. Germline CDR1 SGHTA, CDR2 FQGNSA. This CDR3 has 14 amino acids. The CDR3: CASSLSGYNQPQHF. The DNA of the CDR3 is TGTGCCAGCAGCTTATCAGGGTACAATCAGCCCCAGCATTTT.

This clonotype was picked up a small number of times. V usage is TRBV6-1 and J usage is TRBJ2-7, with 7 nucleotides matching TRBD1. With 4 bases clipped from V and 5 bases from J, the junction kept 5 bases outside the gene matches. CDR3 size: 13 residues. Germline V gives CDR1 MNHNS, CDR2 SASEGT. CDR3 in amino acids: CASSVKGQNEQYF. As DNA, the CDR3 is TGTGCCAGCAGTGTTAAGGGACAGAACGAGCAGTACTTC.

The chain has TRBV6-1 and TRBJ2-3, with 8 bases identical to TRBD1. The CDR3 loop spans 16 amino acids. Trimming cost V 6 bases and J 5 bases; bases outside gene matches: 13. The germline CDR1 and CDR2 sequences are MNHNS and SASEGT. In DNA form, the CDR3 reads TGTGCCAGCAGCCCGAACCGGGACAGGAACAAAGATACGCAGTATTTT. Translating it yields CASSPNRDRNKDTQYF.

The CDR3 DNA reads TGTGCCAGCAGTTACGGGGCAGTAGCACATGGAAACACCATATATTTT. Amino acids: CASSYGAVAHGNTIYF. This chain joins TRBV6-7 and TRBJ1-3; weak D call: TRBD1 (5 bases). TRBV6-7 is flagged as an ORF with uncertain function. V was pared by 2 bases and J by 3 bases, with 14 bases between. CDR3 length: 16 amino acids.

This rearrangement joins TRBV28 to TRBJ2-6, with 8 bases identical to TRBD1. CDR1 is MDHEN, CDR2 SYDVKM, per germline. The CDR3 has 16 amino acids. V lost 7 bases and J lost 1; bases outside the gene matches: 6. CDR3 nucleotides: TGTGCCAGCACTCCAGGGGGCGCGTCTGGGGCCAACGTCCTGACTTTC. It yields the protein CASTPGGASGANVLTF.

V is TRBV7-9 and J is TRBJ2-3, with 7 bases matching TRBD2. CDR1 and CDR2 (germline): SEHNR, FQNEAQ (reference sequence). The CDR3 consists of 13 residues. V gave up 1 base and J gave up 7 bases; unmatched junction bases: 2. CDR3 nucleotide sequence: TGTGCCAGCAGCTTAGGGGAGGGGAATACGCAGTATTTT. Its translation is CASSLGEGNTQYF. Filled out from reference TRBV7-9 and TRBJ2-3, the complete variable domain reads DTGVSQNPRHKITKRGQNVTFRCDPISEHNRLYWYRQTLGQGPEFLTYFQNEAQLEKSRLLSDRFSAERPKGSFSTLEIQRTEQGDSAMYLCASSLGEGNTQYFGPGTRLTVL.